These 15 T cell receptor beta chains originate from one sample sequenced in a study of cytomegalovirus exposure and HLA in healthy donors. Primers: 60 Vbeta forward and 13 Jbeta reverse. Sequencing used immunoSEQ multiplex PCR; TCRdb keeps in-frame clones, though not all of them. The table lists about 190,000 clones, roughly 81% of them singletons, with approximately 2.8% in the top ten. Sample: PBMCs. All receptors derive from a woman aged 25 to 39 in good health and CMV-seropositive.

The CDR3 DNA sequence: TGTGCCAGCAGCATTAGCGGGACGATCCAAGAGACCCAGTACTTC. Amino acids: CASSISGTIQETQYF. This chain joins TRBV11-2 and TRBJ2-5, with TRBD2 matching 8 bases. Unmatched junction bases numbered 6, after V lost 5 bases and J lost 1 base. Germline V gene data show CDR1 as SGHAT and CDR2 as FQNNGV. The CDR3 has 15 residues.

The chain combines TRBV18 with TRBJ2-1, with D possibly TRBD2 on 6 matching bases. The CDR3 length is 15 residues. CDR1 is KGHSH, CDR2 LQKENI, per germline. V was trimmed by 2 bases and J by 0 bases, leaving 8 bases between them. The CDR3 nucleotides read TGTGCCAGCTCACCAACGACTAGCTCCTACAATGAGCAGTTCTTC. Translation gives CASSPTTSSYNEQFF.

The genes are TRBV27 and TRBJ1-2; 8 bases map to TRBD1. CDR1 and CDR2 (germline): MNHEY, SMNVEV (reference sequence). The V segment lost 6 bases and the J segment 5 bases; nucleotides outside the gene matches: 8. The CDR3 spans 14 residues. The CDR3 DNA follows: TGTGCCAGCAGACCCCCGGACAGGGTATATGGCTACACCTTC. It encodes CASRPPDRVYGYTF.

The chain joins TRBV19 to TRBJ1-1; 8 nucleotides line up with TRBD1. Germline CDR1 and CDR2: LNHDA and SQIVND (reference sequence). This CDR3 has 15 amino acids. V lost 5 bases and J lost 1; bases outside the gene matches: 6. The CDR3 coding sequence is TGTGCCAGTAGTCGGACAGGGTTATGGAACACTGAAGCTTTCTTT. This gives the protein CASSRTGLWNTEAFF. The full variable domain, in which reference TRBV19 and TRBJ1-1 provide the parts outside the CDR3, is DGGITQSPKYLFRKEGQNVTLSCEQNLNHDAMYWYRQDPGQGLRLIYYSQIVNDFQKGDIAEGYSVSREKKESFPLTVTSAQKNPTAFYLCASSRTGLWNTEAFFGQGTRLTVV.

The chain employs TRBV6-4 and TRBJ2-1; TRBD2 matches at 8 bases. The germline V gene encodes CDR1 MRHNA and CDR2 SNTAGT. Trimming removed 4 bases from V and 5 bases from J; junction bases left unmatched: 7. This CDR3 spans 15 amino acids. CDR3 residues: CASSGTSGPNNEQFF. DNA of the CDR3: TGTGCCAGCAGTGGCACTAGCGGCCCGAACAATGAGCAGTTCTTC.

This rearrangement joins TRBV5-1 to TRBJ2-7, with 8 bases that match TRBD2. Germline loops: CDR1 SGHRS, CDR2 YFSETQ. Trimming at V came to 1 base and at J to 6 bases, leaving 6 bases not matched to a gene. This CDR3 contains 14 residues. The CDR3 region has the DNA TGCGCCAGCAGCTTGCAGGGACTAGAGGGCGAGCAGTACTTC. This sequence encodes CASSLQGLEGEQYF. Drawing the rest from reference TRBV5-1 and TRBJ2-7, the complete variable domain is KAGVTQTPRYLIKTRGQQVTLSCSPISGHRSVSWYQQTPGQGLQFLFEYFSETQRNKGNFPGRFSGRQFSNSRSEMNVSTLELGDSALYLCASSLQGLEGEQYFGPGTRLTVT.

V is TRBV28 and J is TRBJ1-3; D is unresolved. Trimming took 5 bases from V and 0 from J, leaving 8 bases between them. Germline V gives CDR1 MDHEN, CDR2 SYDVKM. The CDR3 runs to 14 residues. The CDR3 region is CASSGRYSGNTIYF. Here the CDR3 DNA reads TGTGCCAGCAGTGGGAGGTACTCTGGAAACACCATATATTTT.

This rearrangement joins TRBV25-1 to TRBJ2-5; TRBD1 matches 9 bases. Looked up from germline, CDR1 is MGHDK and CDR2 is SYGVNS. CDR3 length equals 16 residues. Unmatched junction bases numbered 8, after V lost 0 bases and J lost 6 bases. CDR3 protein: CASSEYSGDREKTQYF. CDR3 in DNA: TGTGCCAGCAGTGAATATAGTGGGGACAGGGAGAAGACCCAGTACTTC.

V and J are TRBV7-9 and TRBJ2-1; D remains unclear. V was trimmed by 3 bases and J by 9 bases, leaving 9 bases between them. This CDR3 comprises 12 residues. Germline CDR1 reads SEHNR; CDR2 reads FQNEAQ (reference sequence). This CDR3 reads CASSFLRGEQFF. The CDR3 bases are TGTGCCAGCAGCTTCCTGAGAGGTGAGCAGTTCTTC.

This clone came up a few times. The genes are TRBV7-9 and TRBJ2-5; 8 bases match TRBD1. The CDR3 extends over 15 amino acids. Germline V gives CDR1 SEHNR, CDR2 FQNEAQ (reference sequence). V dropped 3 bases and J dropped 0; count of bases not matched to a gene: 3. CDR3 in amino acids: CASSFRDRYQETQYF. The CDR3 bases are TGTGCCAGCAGCTTCAGGGACAGGTACCAAGAGACCCAGTACTTC. Full variable domain (missing parts from reference TRBV7-9 and TRBJ2-5): DTGVSQNPRHKITKRGQNVTFRCDPISEHNRLYWYRQTLGQGPEFLTYFQNEAQLEKSRLLSDRFSAERPKGSFSTLEIQRTEQGDSAMYLCASSFRDRYQETQYFGPGTRLLVL.

The chain uses TRBV6-1 and TRBJ2-2; no definite D call. Germline CDR1 reads MNHNS; CDR2 reads SASEGT. Trimming removed 6 bases at V and 6 bases at J, with 17 bases between. The CDR3 loop spans 15 amino acids. For the CDR3, the DNA is TGTGCCAGCAGGCCCCCGCCACCTCGGGCCGGGGAGCTGTTTTTT. Its translation: CASRPPPPRAGELFF.

Points on this clone: An end of the junction differs from the germline gene, which may be a read error. Other nucleotide sequences from this sample produce the same CDR3. V gene TRBV4-1 combines with J gene TRBJ1-1, with D possibly being TRBD1 (6 bases). Germline V gene lookup returns CDR1 MGHRA and CDR2 YSYEKL. The CDR3 has 15 residues. The CDR3 nucleotides are TGCGCCAGCAGCCCCCTGGGGGGGCCTAACACCGAAGCTTTCTTT. This sequence encodes CASSPLGGPNTEAFF.

V and J are TRBV2 and TRBJ1-2; D gene ambiguous. The ends were cut back, 1 base at V and 7 bases at J, with 16 bases in the middle. CDR3 length equals 15 residues. Germline values: CDR1 SNHLY, CDR2 FYNNEI. For the CDR3, the DNA is TGTGCCAGCAGTGAAGACCCGGGGTCGGTGGTTGGCTACACCTTC. Translation: CASSEDPGSVVGYTF.

This clone was picked up a small number of times. This chain uses TRBV27 with TRBJ2-1; 9 bases match TRBD2. V shed 7 bases and J 4 bases; nucleotides not matched to a gene: 14. CDR1 and CDR2 (germline): MNHEY, SMNVEV (reference sequence). This CDR3 region has 17 residues. The CDR3 region has the DNA TGTGCCAGCAATCAATACGGTGGGCTAGCGGGGTACAATGAGCAGTTCTTC. Translation gives CASNQYGGLAGYNEQFF.

The genes are TRBV21-1 and TRBJ2-1; the DNA was not used to check the table's D call, TRBD2. TRBV21-1 is reported as a pseudogene. The CDR3 loop spans 13 amino acids. The CDR3 DNA sequence: TGTGCCAGCAGCAAACCCCCTAGGCATGAGCAGTTCTTC. This translates into CASSKPPRHEQFF.